This section outlines one TCR beta chain sequence together with its context. The antigen is not known. CDR1 is SQVTM and CDR2 is ANQGSEA in the germline V gene. V was cut by 6 bases and J by 2 bases, with 5 bases left in between. The length of the CDR3 is 10 residues. These data come from a study of human T cells and chemical hapten exposure. Study-wide background: The study enrolled mostly female patients with alopecia areata, totalis or universalis. Findings and limits, study-wide: It should be noted that donors had alopecia, so their immune response may differ from healthy people's. Large CDR3 similarity clusters arose significantly more often from expanded TCRs than from controls.

TCRdb re-called the RACE reads with MiXCR, one entry per CDR3 protein. The data contain more than 95,000 distinct CDR3 sequences, 30% to 35% of them singletons. Time point indicated: patch test 3, about 24 weeks after DPC sensitization. Documented treatment: therapeutic diphenylcyclopropenone sensitization with weekly scalp DPC. Unfractionated whole blood served as the source for total RNA extraction. The TCR sequence derives from a man aged 35 to 55 with alopecia areata. Some clones in this sample may be carry-over from other donors' samples. The sequencing used whole blood, collected in connection with sensitization to the hapten diphenylcyclopropenone (DPC). The chain carries TRBV29-1 and TRBJ2-7; D gene uncertain. The CDR3 protein is CSVDPYEQYV. CDR3 coding DNA: TGCAGCGTCGATCCCTACGAGCAGTACGTC.